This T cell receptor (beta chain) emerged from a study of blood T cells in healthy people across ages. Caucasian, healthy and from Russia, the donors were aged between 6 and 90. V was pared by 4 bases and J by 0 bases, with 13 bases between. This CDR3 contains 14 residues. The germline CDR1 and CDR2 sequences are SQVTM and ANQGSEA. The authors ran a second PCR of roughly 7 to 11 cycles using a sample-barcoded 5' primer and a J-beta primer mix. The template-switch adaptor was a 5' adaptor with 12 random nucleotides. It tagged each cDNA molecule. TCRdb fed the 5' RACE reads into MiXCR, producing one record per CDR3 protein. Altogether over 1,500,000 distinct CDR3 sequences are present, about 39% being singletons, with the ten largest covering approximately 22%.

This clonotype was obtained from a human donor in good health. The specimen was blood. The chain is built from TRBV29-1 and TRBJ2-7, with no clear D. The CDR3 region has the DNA TGCAGCGTTGTCCCAACTTCCCACTCCTACGAGCAGTACTTC. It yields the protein CSVVPTSHSYEQYF.